This TCR beta chain was recovered during a study of T cell responses to AZD1222 COVID-19 vaccine. The CDR3 is made up of 14 amino acids. The V gene lost 3 bases and the J gene lost 4 bases, with 15 bases spanning the gap. Per germline, CDR1 SQVTM and CDR2 ANQGSEA. Clones were sequenced by immunoSEQ multiplex PCR, and TCRdb holds only the in-frame ones, with some missing. Of about 150,000 clones in the sample, roughly 91% were seen once. This TCR came from an adult in good health. The sample consisted of peripheral blood, taken on day 0 of AZD1222 vaccination. The chain carries TRBV29-1 and TRBJ1-2; maybe TRBD1 (6 bases). In DNA form, the CDR3 reads TGCAGCGTTGAGGAGCCGGGGGCCACCTATGGCTACACCTTC. Translation gives CSVEEPGATYGYTF. Together with reference TRBV29-1 and TRBJ1-2, the CDR3 gives the full variable domain: SAVISQKPSRDICQRGTSLTIQCQVDSQVTMMFWYRQQPGQSLTLIATANQGSEATYESGFVIDKFPISRPNLTFSTLTVSNMSPEDSSIYLCSVEEPGATYGYTFGSGTRLTVV.